This TCR beta chain derives from a study of CD8 T cells in ankylosing spondylitis. Findings of the study overall: It appeared that ankylosing spondylitis blood was characterized by a TCR beta motif of several highly homologous variants.

This clonotype came up a few times. The antigen remains undetermined. Quantitative molecular-barcoded 5'-RACE generated the TCR beta libraries. One entry per CDR3 protein results from TCRdb running MiXCR on the 5' RACE reads. The sample has 300,000 to 400,000 distinct CDR3 sequences; over 12% are singletons. The receptor's source is a male donor with ankylosing spondylitis or in good health (not recorded which). The sample comprised blood, either unsorted or a sorted T cell fraction (not recorded which).

The CDR3 DNA reads as TGCGCCAGCAGGTCAAACAGGGGAAACACAGATACGCAGTATTTT. Its translation is CASRSNRGNTDTQYF. The chain employs TRBV5-1 and TRBJ2-3; 7 positions match TRBD1. Germline values: CDR1 SGHRS, CDR2 YFSETQ. CDR3 length: 15 amino acids. Trimming removed 5 bases from V and 2 bases from J; junction bases left unmatched: 8. The full variable domain, completed using reference TRBV5-1 and TRBJ2-3, is KAGVTQTPRYLIKTRGQQVTLSCSPISGHRSVSWYQQTPGQGLQFLFEYFSETQRNKGNFPGRFSGRQFSNSRSEMNVSTLELGDSALYLCASRSNRGNTDTQYFGPGTRLTVL.